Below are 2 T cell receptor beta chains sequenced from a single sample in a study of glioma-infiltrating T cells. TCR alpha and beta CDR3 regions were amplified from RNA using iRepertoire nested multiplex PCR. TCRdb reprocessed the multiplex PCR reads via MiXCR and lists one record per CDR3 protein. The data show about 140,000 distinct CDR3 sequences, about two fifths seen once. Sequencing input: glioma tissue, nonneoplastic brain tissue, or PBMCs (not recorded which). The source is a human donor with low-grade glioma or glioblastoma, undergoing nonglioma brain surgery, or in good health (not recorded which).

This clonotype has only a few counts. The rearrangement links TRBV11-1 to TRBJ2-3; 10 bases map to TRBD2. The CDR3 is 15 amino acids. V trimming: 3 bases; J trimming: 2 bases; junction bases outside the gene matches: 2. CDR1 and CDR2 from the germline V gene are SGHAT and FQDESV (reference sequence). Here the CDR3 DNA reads TGTGCCAGCAGCTTTCTAGCGGGGGACACAGATACGCAGTATTTT. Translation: CASSFLAGDTDTQYF.

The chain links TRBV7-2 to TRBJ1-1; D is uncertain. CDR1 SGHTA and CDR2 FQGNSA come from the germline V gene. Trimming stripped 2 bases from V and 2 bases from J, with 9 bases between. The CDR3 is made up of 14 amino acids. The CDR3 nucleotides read TGTGCCAGCAGCTTACTGGGCTCCAACACTGAAGCTTTCTTT. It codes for CASSLLGSNTEAFF.